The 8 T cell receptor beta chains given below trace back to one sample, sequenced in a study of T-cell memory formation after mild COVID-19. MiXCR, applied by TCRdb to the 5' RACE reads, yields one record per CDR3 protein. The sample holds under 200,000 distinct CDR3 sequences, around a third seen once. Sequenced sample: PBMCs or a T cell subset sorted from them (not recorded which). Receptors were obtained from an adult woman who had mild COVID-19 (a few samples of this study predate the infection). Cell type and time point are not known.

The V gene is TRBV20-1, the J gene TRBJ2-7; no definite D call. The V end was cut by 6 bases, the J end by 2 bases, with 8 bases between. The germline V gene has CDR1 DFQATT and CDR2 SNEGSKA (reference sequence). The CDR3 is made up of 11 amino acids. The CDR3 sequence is CSAPRPYEQYF. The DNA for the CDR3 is TGCAGTGCCCCTCGTCCCTACGAGCAGTACTTC.

The CDR3 loop is CASSLSGDRRNYTF. The CDR3 DNA reads TGTGCCAGCAGTTTATCGGGGGATCGGCGAAACTACACCTTC. The chain links TRBV27 to TRBJ1-2, with a weak D call TRBD1 (5 bases). Per germline, CDR1 MNHEY and CDR2 SMNVEV (reference sequence). This CDR3 has 14 amino acids. Between the trimmed V and J ends, which lost 0 bases and 10 bases, there was a span of 15 bases.

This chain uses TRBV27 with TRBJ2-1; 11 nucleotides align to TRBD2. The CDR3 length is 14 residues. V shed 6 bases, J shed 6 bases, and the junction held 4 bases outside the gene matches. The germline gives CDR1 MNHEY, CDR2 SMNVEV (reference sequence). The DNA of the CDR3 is TGTGCCAGCAGAGGGACTAGCGGCGGCAATGAGCAGTTCTTC. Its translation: CASRGTSGGNEQFF.

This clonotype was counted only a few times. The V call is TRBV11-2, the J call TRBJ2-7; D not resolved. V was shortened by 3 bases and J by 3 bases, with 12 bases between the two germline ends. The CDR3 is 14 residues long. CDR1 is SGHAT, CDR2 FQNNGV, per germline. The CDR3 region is CASSFLDTNYEQYF. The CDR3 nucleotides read TGTGCCAGCAGCTTCTTAGACACAAACTACGAGCAGTACTTC.

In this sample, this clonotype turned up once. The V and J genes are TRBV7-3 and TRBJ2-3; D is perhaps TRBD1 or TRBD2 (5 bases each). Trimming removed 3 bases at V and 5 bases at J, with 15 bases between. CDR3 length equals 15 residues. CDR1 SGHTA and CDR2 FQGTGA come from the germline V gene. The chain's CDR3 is CASSLGVRGVDTQYF. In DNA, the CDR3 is TGTGCCAGCAGCTTGGGGGTGAGGGGCGTAGATACGCAGTATTTT. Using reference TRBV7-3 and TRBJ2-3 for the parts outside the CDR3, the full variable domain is GAGVSQTPSNKVTEKGKYVELRCDPISGHTALYWYRQSLGQGPEFLIYFQGTGAADDSGLPNDRFFAVRPEGSVSTLKIQRTERGDSAVYLCASSLGVRGVDTQYFGPGTRLTVL.

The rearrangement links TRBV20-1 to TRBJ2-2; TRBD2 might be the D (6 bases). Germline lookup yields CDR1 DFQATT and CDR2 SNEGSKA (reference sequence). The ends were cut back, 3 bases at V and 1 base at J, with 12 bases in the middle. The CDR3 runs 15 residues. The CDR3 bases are TGCAGTGCTAGTTCGGGGACTCGGAACACCGGGGAGCTGTTTTTT. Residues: CSASSGTRNTGELFF.

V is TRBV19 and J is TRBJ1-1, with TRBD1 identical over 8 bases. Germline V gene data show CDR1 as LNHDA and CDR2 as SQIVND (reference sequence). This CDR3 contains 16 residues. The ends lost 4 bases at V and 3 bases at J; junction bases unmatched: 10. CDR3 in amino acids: CASSTQGANRDTEAFF. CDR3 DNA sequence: TGTGCCAGTAGTACTCAGGGGGCGAATCGGGACACTGAAGCTTTCTTT.

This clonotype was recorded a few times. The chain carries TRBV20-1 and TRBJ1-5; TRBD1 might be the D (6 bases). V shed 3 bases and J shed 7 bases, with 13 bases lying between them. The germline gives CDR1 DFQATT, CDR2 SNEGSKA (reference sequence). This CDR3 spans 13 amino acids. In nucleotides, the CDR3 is TGCAGTGCTAGTCAGGGGCGGTTACAGCCCCAGCATTTT. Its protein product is CSASQGRLQPQHF.